This T cell receptor beta chain was identified in a study of cytotoxic CD8 clonotypes in ibrutinib-treated CLL. Study at large: After median approximately 70 months, roughly 15 stayed in remission, about 12 progressed; responses some 25 partial, 2 complete.

From cryopreserved PBMCs came 1.5 to 2.5 micrograms of genomic DNA used for TCR beta libraries. Produced via immunoSEQ multiplex PCR; TCRdb's table is partial and in-frame only. The table shows around 40,000 clones, with just over 70% occurring only once. Regarding this clone: Its antigen is undetermined.

Findings of the study overall: Progressing patients had sampling times that differed from those of sustained-remission patients.

This TCR came from a human donor with chronic lymphocytic leukemia. The specimen was PBMCs, collected at disease progression, from a patient treated with ibrutinib.

CDR3 sequence reads: CASSPALAGVETQYF. CDR3 in DNA: TGTGCCAGCTCACCAGCCCTAGCGGGGGTGGAGACCCAGTACTTC. The chain links TRBV18 to TRBJ2-5; 10 bases fit TRBD2. CDR1 is KGHSH and CDR2 is LQKENI in the germline V gene. V lost 2 bases and J lost 5; bases outside the gene matches: 5. The CDR3 consists of 15 residues.